The sequence of this TCR beta chain was determined in a study of T cells in severe cutaneous drug reactions. In the study overall: Patients in acute or recovery stage gave blister fluids/cells and PBMC. General observations from the study: All seven CBZ-SJS/TEN blister samples shared a public TCRbeta CDR3 at mean roughly 14%.

With respect to this clonotype: Its antigen is not identified.

Carbamazepine had induced Stevens-Johnson syndrome or toxic epidermal necrolysis in the sequenced donors. CDR3 length equals 13 residues. CDR1 is MDHEN, CDR2 SYDVKM, per germline. TCR subtype-specific primers in iRepertoire multiplex PCR prepared libraries for bulk and single-cell sequencing. TCRdb reprocessed the multiplex PCR reads and reports one entry per CDR3 protein, with no DNA. The sample holds 20,000 to 25,000 distinct CDR3 sequences. The V gene is TRBV28, the J gene TRBJ2-7; without DNA, the TCRdb call of TRBD1 cannot be checked. The receptor was derived from a human donor with toxic epidermal necrolysis, a severe cutaneous drug reaction. Sequenced material: PBMCs. CDR3 region: CASSLPTGGEQYF. The full variable domain, completed using reference TRBV28 and TRBJ2-7, is DVKVTQSSRYLVKRTGEKVFLECVQDMDHENMFWYRQDPGLGLRLIYFSYDVKMKEKGDIPEGYSVSREKKERFSLILESASTNQTSMYLCASSLPTGGEQYFGPGTRLTVT.